Presented here are 5 T cell receptor beta chains from one specimen sequenced in a study of T cell repertoires in aging, cancer and after chemotherapy. A mixed TRB-A/B primer pool amplified rearranged TRB by multiplex touch-down PCR. TCRdb redid the calling of the multiplex PCR reads with MiXCR, one entry per CDR3 protein. This table has fewer than 15,000 distinct CDR3 sequences, approximately 25% appearing once. Amplification of TCR beta used genomic DNA extracted from peripheral blood. The sequenced sample consisted of blood. The receptors were gathered from a human donor in good health.

The chain carries TRBV5-4 and TRBJ2-3; D may be TRBD2 (6 bases). This CDR3 has 15 amino acids. Deletions cut 0 bases from V and 6 bases from J, with 14 bases between. The germline CDR1 and CDR2 sequences are SGHNT and YYREEE (reference sequence). The CDR3 nucleotides are TGTGCCAGCAGCTTGGACGGGGGTTCCCTCGATACGCAGTATTTT. It is translated as CASSLDGGSLDTQYF.

This clonotype was counted at least ten times. This chain joins TRBV7-6 and TRBJ1-5, with no clear D. The CDR3 has 15 amino acids. Germline V gives CDR1 SGHVS, CDR2 FNYEAQ. Trimming pared 1 base from V and 3 bases from J, leaving 10 bases between. This CDR3 reads CASSLGVEYNQPQHF. The CDR3 coding sequence is TGTGCCAGCAGCTTAGGTGTGGAGTACAATCAGCCCCAGCATTTT.

This chain uses TRBV6-5 with TRBJ1-5; D may be TRBD1 (5 bases). The CDR3 has 15 residues. The V and J ends lost 6 bases and 5 bases respectively, with 17 bases between them. Germline lookup yields CDR1 MNHEY and CDR2 SVGAGI. The CDR3 DNA sequence: TGTGCCAGCAGGGCGGGCAGGGAACCCCATCAGCCCCAGCATTTT. Residues: CASRAGREPHQPQHF.

This clonotype has a handful of counts. V is TRBV7-2 and J is TRBJ1-2; 8 bases agree with TRBD1. Looked up from germline, CDR1 is SGHTA and CDR2 is FQGNSA. V trimming: 5 bases; J trimming: 5 bases; junction bases outside the gene matches: 10. The CDR3 consists of 15 residues. The chain's CDR3 is CASSPSGGVRYGYTF. The CDR3 DNA is TGTGCCAGCAGCCCATCAGGGGGCGTTCGATATGGCTACACCTTC.

In DNA form, the CDR3 reads TGTGCCAGCAGTGACCGGCTAGCGGGGGAATTATACAATGAGCAGTTCTTC. It specifies CASSDRLAGELYNEQFF. The chain employs TRBV25-1 and TRBJ2-1; 10 bases match TRBD2. CDR1 MGHDK and CDR2 SYGVNS come from the germline V gene. The CDR3 consists of 17 residues. V was pared by 3 bases and J by 4 bases, with 9 bases of the junction left unmatched.